This entry is about one T cell receptor (beta chain). The CDR3 runs to 14 residues. V was trimmed by 7 bases and J by 0 bases, leaving 8 bases between them. Germline-derived CDR1 and CDR2 are KGHDR and SFDVKD. The sample belongs to a study of molecular identifiers for immune sequencing clone quantification. MiXCR, applied by TCRdb to the PCR reads, yields one record per CDR3 protein. The sample lists approximately 54,000 distinct CDR3 sequences, less than 25% occurring once. This TCR was sampled from a human donor in good health. Some libraries in this study had Jurkat cell RNA spiked in. Sequencing was performed on naive CD8+ T cells from blood, with Jurkat cell RNA spiked in. Subset reported: FACS-sorted CD8+CD4-CCR7+CD45RA+ naive T cells. This chain uses TRBV24-1 with TRBJ2-2; D remains unclear. The chain's CDR3 is CATRKTTNTGELFF. In DNA, the CDR3 is TGTGCCACCAGGAAGACAACGAACACCGGGGAGCTGTTTTTT.